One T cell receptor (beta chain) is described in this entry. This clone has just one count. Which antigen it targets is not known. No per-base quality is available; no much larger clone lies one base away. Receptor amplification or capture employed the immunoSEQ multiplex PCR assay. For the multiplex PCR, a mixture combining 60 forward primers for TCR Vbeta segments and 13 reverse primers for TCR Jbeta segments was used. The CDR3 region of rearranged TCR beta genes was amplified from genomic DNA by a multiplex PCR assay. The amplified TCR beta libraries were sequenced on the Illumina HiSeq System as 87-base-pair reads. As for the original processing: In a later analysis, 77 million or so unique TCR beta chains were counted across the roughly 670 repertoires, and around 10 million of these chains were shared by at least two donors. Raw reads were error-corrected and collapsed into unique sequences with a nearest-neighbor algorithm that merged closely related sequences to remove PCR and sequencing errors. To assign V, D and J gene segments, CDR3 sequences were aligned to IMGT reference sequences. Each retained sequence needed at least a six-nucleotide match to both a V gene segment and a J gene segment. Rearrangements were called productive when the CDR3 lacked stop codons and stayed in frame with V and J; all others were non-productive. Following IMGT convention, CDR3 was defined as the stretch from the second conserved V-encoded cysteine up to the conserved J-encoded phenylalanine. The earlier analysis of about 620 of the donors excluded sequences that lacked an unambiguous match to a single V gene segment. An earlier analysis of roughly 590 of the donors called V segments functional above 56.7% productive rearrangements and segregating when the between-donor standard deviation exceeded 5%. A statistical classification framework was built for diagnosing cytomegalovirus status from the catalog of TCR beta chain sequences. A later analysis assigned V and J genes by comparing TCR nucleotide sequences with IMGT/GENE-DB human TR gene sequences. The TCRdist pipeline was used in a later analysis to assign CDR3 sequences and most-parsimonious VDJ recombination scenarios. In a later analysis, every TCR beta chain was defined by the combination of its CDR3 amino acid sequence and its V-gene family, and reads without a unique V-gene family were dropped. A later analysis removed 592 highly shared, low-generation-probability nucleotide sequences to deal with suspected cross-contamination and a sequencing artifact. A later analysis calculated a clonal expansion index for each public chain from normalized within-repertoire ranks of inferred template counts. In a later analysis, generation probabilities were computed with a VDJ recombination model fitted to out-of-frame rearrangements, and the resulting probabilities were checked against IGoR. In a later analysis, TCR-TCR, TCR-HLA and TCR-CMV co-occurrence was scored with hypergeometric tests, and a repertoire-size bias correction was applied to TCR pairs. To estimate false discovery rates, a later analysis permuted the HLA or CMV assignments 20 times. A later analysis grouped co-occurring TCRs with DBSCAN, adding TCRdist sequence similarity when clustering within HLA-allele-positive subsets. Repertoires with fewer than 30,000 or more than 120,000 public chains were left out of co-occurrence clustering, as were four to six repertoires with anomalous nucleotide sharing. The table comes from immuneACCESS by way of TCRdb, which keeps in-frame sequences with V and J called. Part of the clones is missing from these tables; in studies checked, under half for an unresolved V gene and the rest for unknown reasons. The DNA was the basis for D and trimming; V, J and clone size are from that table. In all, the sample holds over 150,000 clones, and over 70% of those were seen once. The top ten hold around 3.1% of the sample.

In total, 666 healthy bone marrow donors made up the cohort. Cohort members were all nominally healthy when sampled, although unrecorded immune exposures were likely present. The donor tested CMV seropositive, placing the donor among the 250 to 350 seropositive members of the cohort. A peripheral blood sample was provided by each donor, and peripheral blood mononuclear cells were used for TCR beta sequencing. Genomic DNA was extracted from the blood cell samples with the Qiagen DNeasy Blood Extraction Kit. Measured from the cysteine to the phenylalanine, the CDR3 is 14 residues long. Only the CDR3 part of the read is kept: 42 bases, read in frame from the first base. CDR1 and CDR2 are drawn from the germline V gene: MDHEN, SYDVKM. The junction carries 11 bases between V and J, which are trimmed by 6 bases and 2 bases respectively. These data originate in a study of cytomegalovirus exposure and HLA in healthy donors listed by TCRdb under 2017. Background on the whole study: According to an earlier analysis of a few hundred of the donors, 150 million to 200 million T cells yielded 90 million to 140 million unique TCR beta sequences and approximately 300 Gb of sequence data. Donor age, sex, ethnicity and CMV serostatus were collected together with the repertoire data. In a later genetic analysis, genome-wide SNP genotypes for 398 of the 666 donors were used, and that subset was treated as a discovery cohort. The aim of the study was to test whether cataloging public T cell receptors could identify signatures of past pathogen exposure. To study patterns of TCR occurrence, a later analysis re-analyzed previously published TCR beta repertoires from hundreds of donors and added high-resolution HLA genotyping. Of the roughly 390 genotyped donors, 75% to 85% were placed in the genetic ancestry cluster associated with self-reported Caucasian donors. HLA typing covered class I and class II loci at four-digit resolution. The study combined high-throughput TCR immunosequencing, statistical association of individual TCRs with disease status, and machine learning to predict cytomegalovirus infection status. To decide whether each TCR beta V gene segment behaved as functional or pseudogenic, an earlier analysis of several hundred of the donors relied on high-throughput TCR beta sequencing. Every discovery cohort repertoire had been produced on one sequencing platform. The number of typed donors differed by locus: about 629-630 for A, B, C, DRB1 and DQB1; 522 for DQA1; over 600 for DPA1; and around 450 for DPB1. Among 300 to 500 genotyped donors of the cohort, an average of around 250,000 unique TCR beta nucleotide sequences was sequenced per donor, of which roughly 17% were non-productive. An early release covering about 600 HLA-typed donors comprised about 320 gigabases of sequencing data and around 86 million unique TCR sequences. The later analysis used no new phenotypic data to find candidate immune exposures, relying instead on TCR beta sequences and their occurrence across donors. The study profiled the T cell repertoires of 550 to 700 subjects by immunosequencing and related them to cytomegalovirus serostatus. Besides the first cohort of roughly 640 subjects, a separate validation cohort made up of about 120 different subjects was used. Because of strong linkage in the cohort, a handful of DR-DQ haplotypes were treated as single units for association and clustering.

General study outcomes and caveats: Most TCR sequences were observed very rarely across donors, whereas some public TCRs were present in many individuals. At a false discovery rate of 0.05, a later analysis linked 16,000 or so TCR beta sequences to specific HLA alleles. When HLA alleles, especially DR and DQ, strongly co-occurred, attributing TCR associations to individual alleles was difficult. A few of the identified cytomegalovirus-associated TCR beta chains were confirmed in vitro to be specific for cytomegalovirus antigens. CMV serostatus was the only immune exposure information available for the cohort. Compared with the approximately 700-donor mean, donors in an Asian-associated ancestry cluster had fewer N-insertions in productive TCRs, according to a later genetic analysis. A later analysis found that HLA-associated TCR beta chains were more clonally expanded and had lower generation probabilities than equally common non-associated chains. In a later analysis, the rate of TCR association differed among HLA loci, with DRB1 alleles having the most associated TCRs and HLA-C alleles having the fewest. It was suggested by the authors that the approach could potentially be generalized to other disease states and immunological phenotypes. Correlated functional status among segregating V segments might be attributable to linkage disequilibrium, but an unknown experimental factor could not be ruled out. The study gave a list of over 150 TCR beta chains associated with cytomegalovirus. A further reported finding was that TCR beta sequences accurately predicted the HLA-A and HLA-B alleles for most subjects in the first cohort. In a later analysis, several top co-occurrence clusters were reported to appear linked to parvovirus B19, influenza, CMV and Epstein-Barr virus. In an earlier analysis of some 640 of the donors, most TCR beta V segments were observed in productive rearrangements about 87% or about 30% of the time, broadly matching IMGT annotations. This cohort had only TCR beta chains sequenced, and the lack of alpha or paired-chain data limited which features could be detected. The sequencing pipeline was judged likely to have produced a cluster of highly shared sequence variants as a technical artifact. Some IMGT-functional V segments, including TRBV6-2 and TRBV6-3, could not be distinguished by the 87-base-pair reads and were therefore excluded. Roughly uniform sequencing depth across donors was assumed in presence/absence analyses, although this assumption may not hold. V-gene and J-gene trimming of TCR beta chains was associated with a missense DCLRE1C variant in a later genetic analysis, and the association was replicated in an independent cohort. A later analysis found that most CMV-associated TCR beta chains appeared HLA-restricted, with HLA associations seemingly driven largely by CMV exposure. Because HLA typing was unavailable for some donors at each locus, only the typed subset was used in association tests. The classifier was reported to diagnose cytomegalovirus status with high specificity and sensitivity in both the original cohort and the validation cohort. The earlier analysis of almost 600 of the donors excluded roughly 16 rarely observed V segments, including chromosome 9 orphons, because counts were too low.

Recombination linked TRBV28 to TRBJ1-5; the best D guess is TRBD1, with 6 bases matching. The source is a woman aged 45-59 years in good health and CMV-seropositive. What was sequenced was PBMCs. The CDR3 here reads CASRRGIGNQPQHF. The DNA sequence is TGTGCCAGCAGGAGGGGGATCGGCAATCAGCCCCAGCATTTT.